In this sample, the clone carrying this T cell receptor beta chain turned up many times. These data belong to a study of human T cells and chemical hapten exposure. Each CDR3 protein gets one entry after TCRdb re-called the RACE reads with MiXCR. The table shows about 45,000 distinct CDR3 sequences, with less than 4.5% occurring only once. V was shortened by 4 bases and J by 5 bases, with 14 bases between the two germline ends. The CDR3 is made up of 14 amino acids. CDR1 and CDR2 (germline): LNHDA, SQIVND (reference sequence). Documented time point: healthy volunteer bleed at 2 weeks. Unfractionated whole blood was the source from which total RNA was extracted.

The chain combines TRBV19 with TRBJ1-2; maybe TRBD1 (6 bases). Sequencing was performed on whole blood. The TCR was taken from a human donor in good health. Some clones in this sample may be carry-over from other donors' samples. The CDR3 here is CASSTWDIVYGYTF. The CDR3 region has the DNA TGTGCCAGTAGTACTTGGGACATAGTATATGGCTACACCTTC.